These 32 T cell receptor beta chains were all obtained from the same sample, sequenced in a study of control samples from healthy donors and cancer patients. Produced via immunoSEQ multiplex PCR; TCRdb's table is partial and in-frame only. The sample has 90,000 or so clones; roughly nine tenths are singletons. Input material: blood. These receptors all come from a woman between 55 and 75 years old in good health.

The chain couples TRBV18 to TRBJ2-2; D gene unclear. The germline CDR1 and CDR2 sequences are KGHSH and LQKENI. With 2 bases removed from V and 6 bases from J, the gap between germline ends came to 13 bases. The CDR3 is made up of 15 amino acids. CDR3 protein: CASSPFFSISGELFF. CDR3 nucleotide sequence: TGTGCCAGCTCACCATTCTTCTCGATCTCCGGGGAGCTGTTTTTT.

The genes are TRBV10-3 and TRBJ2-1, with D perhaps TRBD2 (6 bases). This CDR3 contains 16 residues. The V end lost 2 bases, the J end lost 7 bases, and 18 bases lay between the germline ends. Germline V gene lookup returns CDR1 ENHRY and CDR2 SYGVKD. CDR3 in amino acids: CAISEAPGAKGNEQFF. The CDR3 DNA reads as TGTGCCATCAGTGAGGCACCGGGAGCCAAGGGAAATGAGCAGTTCTTC.

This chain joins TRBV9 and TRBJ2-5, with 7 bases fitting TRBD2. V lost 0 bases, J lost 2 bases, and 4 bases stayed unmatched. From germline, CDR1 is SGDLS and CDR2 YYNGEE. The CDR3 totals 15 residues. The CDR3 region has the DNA TGTGCCAGCAGCGTAGATTTTAGCGGGCAAGAGACCCAGTACTTC. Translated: CASSVDFSGQETQYF.

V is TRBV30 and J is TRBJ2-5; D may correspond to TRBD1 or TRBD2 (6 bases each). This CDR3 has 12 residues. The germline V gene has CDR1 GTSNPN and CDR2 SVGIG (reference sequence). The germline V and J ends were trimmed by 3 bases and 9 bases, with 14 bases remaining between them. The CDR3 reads CAWSGGRGAQYF. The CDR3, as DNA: TGTGCCTGGAGCGGCGGTAGGGGGGCCCAGTACTTC. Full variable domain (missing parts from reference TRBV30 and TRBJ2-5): SQTIHQWPATLVQPVGSPLSLECTVEGTSNPNLYWYRQAAGRGLQLLFYSVGIGQISSEVPQNLSASRPQDRQFILSSKKLLLSDSGFYLCAWSGGRGAQYFGPGTRLLVL.

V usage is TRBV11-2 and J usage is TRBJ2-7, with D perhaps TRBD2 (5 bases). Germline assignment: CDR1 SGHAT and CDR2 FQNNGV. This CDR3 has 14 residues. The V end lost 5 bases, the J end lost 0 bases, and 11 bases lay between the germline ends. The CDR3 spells CASSLTGYSYEQYF. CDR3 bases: TGTGCCAGCAGCCTTACGGGGTACTCCTACGAGCAGTACTTC. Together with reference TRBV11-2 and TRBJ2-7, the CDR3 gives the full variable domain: EAGVAQSPRYKIIEKRQSVAFWCNPISGHATLYWYQQILGQGPKLLIQFQNNGVVDDSQLPKDRFSAERLKGVDSTLKIQPAKLEDSAVYLCASSLTGYSYEQYFGPGTRLTVT.

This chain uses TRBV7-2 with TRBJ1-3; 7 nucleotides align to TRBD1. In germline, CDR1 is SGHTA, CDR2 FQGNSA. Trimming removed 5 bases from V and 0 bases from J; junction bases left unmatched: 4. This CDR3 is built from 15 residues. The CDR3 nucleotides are TGTGCCAGCAGCCAGACAGGGATCTCTGGAAACACCATATATTTT. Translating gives CASSQTGISGNTIYF.

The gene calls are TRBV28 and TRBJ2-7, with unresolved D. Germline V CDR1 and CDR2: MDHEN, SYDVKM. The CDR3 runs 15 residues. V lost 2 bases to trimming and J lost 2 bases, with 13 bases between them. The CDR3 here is CASSLPPRPAYEQYF. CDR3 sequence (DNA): TGTGCCAGCAGTTTACCTCCCAGGCCCGCCTACGAGCAGTACTTC.

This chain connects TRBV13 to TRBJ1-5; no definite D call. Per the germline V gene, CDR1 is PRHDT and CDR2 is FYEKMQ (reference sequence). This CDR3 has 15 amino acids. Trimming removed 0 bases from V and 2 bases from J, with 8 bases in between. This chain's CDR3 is CASSLGGSGNQPQHF. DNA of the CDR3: TGTGCCAGCAGCTTAGGGGGATCGGGCAATCAGCCCCAGCATTTT. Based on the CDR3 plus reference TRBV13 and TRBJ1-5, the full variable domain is AAGVIQSPRHLIKEKRETATLKCYPIPRHDTVYWYQQGPGQDPQFLISFYEKMQSDKGSIPDRFSAQQFSDYHSELNMSSLELGDSALYFCASSLGGSGNQPQHFGDGTRLSIL.

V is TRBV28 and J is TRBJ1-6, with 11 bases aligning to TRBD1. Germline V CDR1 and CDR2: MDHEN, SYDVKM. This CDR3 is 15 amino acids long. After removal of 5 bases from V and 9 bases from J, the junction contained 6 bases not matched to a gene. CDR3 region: CASSGGQGASSPLHF. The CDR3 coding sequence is TGTGCCAGCAGTGGAGGACAGGGGGCAAGTTCACCCCTCCACTTT.

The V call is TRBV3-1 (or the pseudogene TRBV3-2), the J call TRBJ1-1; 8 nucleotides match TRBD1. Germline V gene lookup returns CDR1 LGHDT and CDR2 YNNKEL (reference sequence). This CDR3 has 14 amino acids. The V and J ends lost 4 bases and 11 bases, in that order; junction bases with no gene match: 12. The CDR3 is CASSPRGRIPDAFF. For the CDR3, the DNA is TGTGCCAGCAGCCCCAGGGGGCGTATCCCGGATGCTTTCTTT.

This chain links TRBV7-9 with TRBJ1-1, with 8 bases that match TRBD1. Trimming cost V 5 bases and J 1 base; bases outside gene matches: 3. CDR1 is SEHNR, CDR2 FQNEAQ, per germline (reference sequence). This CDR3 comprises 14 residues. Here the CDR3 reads CASSPGQGNTEAFF. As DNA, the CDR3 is TGTGCCAGCAGCCCCGGACAGGGGAACACTGAAGCTTTCTTT.

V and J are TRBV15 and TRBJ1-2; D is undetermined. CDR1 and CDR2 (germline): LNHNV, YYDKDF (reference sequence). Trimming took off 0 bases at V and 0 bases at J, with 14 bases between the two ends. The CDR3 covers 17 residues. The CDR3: CATSRDIWASTNYGYTF. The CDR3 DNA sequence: TGTGCCACCAGCAGAGATATTTGGGCGAGTACTAACTATGGCTACACCTTC.

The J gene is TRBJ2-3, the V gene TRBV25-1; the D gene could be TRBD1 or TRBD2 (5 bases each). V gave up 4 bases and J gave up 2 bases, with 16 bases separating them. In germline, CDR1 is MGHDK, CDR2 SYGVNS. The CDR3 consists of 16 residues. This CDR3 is CASSAGTHGNTDTQYF. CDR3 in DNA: TGTGCCAGCAGTGCCGGGACCCACGGAAACACAGATACGCAGTATTTT.

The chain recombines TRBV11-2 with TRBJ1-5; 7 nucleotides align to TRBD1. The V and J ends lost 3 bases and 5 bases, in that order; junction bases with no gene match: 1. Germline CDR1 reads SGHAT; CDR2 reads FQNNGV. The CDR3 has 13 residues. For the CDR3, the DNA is TGTGCCAGCAGCTTTAGGGGGCATCAGCCCCAGCATTTT. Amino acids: CASSFRGHQPQHF.

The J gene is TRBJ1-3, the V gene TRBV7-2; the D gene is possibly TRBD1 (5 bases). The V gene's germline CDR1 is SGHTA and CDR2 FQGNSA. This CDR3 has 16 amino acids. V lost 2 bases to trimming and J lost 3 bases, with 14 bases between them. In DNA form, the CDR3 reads TGTGCCAGCAGCTTAAATGGGGGGAGTAGTGGAAACACCATATATTTT. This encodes CASSLNGGSSGNTIYF.

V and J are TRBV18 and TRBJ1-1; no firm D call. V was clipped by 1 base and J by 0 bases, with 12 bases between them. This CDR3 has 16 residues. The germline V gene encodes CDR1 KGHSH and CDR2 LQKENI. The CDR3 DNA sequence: TGTGCCAGCTCACCACTCGCGCACAGCTTGAACACTGAAGCTTTCTTT. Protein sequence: CASSPLAHSLNTEAFF. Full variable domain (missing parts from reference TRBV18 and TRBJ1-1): NAGVMQNPRHLVRRRGQEARLRCSPMKGHSHVYWYRQLPEEGLKFMVYLQKENIIDESGMPKERFSAEFPKEGPSILRIQQVVRGDSAAYFCASSPLAHSLNTEAFFGQGTRLTVV.

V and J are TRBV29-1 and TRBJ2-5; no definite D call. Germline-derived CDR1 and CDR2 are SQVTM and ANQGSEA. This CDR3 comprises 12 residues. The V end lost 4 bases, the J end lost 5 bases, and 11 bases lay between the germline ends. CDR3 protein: CSVGMGLETQYF. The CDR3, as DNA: TGCAGCGTTGGGATGGGTCTGGAGACCCAGTACTTC.

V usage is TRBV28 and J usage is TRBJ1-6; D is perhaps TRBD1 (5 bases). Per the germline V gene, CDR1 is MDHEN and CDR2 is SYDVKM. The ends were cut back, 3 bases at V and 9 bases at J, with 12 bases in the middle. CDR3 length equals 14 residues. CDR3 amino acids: CASSFRRGRSPLHF. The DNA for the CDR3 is TGTGCCAGCAGTTTCAGGAGGGGACGTTCACCCCTCCACTTT.

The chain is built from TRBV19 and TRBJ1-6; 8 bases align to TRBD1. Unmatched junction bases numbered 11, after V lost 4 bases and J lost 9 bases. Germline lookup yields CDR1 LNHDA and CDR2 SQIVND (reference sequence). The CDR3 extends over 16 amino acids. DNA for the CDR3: TGTGCCAGTAGTAAACTTCAGGGGGCGAGTGTTTCACCCCTCCACTTT. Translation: CASSKLQGASVSPLHF.

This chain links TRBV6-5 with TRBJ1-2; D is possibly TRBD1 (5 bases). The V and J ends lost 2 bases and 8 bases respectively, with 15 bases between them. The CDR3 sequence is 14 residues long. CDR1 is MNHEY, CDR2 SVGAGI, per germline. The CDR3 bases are TGTGCCAGCAGTTACACCTCAGGGAGTTGGGGCTACACCTTC. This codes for CASSYTSGSWGYTF.

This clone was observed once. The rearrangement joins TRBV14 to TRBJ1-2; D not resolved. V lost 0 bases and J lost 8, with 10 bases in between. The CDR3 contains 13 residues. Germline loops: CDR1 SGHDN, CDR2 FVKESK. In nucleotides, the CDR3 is TGTGCCAGCAGCCAAGACACCTATCGGGGCTACACCTTC. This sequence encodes CASSQDTYRGYTF.

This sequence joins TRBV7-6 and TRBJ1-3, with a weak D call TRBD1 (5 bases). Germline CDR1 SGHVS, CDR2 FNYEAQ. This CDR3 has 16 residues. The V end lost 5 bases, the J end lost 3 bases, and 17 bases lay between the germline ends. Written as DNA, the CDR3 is TGTGCCAGCAGCCTTTTTGAACAGGATGTTGGAAACACCATATATTTT. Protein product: CASSLFEQDVGNTIYF.

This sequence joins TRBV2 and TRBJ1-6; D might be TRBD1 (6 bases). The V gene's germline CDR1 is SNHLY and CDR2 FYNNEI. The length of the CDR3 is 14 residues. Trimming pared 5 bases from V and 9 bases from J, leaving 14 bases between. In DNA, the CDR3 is TGTGCCAGCAGTTTAACAGGGCTAGGTTCACCCCTCCACTTT. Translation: CASSLTGLGSPLHF.

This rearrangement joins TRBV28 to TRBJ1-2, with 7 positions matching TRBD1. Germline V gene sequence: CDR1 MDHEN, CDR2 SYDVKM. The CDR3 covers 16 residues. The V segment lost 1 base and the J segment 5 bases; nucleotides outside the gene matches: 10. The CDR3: CASSLYPSGQFYGYTF. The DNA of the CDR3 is TGTGCCAGCAGTTTATATCCCTCGGGACAGTTTTATGGCTACACCTTC.

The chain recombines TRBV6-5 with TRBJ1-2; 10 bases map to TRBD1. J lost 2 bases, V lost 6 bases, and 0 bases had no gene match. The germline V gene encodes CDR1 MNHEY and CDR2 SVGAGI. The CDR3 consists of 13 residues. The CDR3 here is CASRTGGNYGYTF. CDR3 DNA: TGTGCCAGCAGGACAGGGGGCAACTATGGCTACACCTTC.

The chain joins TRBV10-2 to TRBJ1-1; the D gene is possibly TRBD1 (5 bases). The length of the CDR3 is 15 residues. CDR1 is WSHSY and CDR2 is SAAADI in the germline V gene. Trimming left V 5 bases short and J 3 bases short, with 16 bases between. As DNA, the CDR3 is TGCGCCAGCAGTCCCCGGGGGGGTTTCTACACTGAAGCTTTCTTT. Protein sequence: CASSPRGGFYTEAFF.

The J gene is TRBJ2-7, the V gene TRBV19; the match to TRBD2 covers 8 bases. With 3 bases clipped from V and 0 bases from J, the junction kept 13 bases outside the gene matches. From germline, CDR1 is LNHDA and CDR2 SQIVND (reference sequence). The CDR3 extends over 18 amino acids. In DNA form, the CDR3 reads TGTGCCAGTAGTATCAACCCCAGCACTAGCGGCGACTCCTACGAGCAGTACTTC. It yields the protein CASSINPSTSGDSYEQYF.

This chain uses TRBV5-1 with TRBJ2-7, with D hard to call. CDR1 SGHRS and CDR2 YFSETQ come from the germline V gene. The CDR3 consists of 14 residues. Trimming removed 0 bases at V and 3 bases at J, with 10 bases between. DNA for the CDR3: TGCGCCAGCAGCTTGGGGGGTACAGTCTACGAGCAGTACTTC. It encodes CASSLGGTVYEQYF.

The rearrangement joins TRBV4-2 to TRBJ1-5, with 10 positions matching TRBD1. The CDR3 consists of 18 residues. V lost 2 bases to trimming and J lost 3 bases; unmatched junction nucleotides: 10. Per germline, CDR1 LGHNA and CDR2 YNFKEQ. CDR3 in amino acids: CASSQSRDRGKVNQPQHF. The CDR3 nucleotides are TGTGCCAGCAGCCAATCCCGGGACAGGGGAAAGGTCAATCAGCCCCAGCATTTT.

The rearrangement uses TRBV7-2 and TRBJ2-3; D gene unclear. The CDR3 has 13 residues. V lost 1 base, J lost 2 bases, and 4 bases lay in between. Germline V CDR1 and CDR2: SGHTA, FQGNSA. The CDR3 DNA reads TGTGCCAGCAGCTTAGTTTCCACAGATACGCAGTATTTT. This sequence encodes CASSLVSTDTQYF.

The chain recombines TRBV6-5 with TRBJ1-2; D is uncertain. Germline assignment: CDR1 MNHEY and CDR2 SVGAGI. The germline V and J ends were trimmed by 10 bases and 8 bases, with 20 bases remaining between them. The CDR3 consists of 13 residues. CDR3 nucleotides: TGTGCCACTCGGACGCCGGGAAGGGAGGGCTACACCTTC. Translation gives CATRTPGREGYTF.

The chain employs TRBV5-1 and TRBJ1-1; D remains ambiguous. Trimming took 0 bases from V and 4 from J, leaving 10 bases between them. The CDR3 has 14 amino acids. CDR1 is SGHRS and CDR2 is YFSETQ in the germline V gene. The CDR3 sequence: CASSLGGDGTEAFF. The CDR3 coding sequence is TGCGCCAGCAGCTTGGGCGGGGATGGCACTGAAGCTTTCTTT.